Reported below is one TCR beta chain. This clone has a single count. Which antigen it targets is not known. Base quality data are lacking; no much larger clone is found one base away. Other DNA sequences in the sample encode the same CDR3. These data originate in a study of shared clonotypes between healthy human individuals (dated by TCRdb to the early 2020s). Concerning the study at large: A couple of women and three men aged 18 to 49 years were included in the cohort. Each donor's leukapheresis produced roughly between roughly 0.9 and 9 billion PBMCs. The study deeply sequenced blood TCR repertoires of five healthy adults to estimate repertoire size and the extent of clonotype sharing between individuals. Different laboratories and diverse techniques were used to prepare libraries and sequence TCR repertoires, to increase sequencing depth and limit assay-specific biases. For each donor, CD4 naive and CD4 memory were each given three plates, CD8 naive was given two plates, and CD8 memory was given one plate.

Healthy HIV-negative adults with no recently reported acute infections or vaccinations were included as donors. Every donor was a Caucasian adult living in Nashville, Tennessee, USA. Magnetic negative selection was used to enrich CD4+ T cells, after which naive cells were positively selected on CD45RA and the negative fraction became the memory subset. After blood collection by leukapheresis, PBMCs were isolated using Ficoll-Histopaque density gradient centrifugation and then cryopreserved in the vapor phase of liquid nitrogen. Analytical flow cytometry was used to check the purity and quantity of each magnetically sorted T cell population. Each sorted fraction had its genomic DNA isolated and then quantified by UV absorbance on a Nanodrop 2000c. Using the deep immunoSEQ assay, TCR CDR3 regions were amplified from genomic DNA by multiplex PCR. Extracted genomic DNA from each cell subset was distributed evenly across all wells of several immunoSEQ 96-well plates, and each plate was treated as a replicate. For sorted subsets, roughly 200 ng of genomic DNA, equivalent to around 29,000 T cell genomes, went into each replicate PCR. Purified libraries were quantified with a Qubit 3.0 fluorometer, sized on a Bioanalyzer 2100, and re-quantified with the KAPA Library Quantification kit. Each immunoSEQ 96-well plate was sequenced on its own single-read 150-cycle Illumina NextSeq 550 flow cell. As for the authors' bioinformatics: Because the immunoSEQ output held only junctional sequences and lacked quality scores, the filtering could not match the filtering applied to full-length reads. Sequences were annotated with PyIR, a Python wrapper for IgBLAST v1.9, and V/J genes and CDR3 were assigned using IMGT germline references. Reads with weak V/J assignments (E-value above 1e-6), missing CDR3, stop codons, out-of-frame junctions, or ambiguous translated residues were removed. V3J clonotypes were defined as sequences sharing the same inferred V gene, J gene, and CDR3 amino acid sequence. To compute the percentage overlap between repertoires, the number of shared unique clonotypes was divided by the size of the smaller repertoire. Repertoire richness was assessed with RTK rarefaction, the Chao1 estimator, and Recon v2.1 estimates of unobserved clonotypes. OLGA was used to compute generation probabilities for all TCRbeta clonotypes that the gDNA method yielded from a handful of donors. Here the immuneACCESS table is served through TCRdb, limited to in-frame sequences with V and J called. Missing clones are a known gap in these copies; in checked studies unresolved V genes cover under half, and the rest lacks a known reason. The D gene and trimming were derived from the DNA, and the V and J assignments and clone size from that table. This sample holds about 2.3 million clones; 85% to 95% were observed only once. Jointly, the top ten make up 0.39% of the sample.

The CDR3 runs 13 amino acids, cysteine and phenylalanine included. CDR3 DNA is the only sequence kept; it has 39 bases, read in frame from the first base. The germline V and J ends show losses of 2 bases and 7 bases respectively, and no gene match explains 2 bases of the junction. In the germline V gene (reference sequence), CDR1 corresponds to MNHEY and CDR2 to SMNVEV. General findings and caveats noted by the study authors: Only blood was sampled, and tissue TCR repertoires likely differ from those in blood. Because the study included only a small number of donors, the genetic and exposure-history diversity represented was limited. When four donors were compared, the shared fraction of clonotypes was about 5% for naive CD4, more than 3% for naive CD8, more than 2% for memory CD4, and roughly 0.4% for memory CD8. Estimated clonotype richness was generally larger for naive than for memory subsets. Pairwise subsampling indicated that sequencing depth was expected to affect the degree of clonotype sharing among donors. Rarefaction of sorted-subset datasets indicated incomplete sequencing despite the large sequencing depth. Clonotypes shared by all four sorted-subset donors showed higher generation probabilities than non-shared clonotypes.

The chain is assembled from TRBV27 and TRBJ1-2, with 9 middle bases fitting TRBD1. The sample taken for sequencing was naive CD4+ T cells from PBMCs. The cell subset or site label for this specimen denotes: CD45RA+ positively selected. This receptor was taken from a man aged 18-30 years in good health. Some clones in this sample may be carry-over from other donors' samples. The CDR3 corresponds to CASSLTGGAGYTF. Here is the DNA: TGTGCCAGCAGTTTAACAGGGGGCGCTGGCTACACCTTC.